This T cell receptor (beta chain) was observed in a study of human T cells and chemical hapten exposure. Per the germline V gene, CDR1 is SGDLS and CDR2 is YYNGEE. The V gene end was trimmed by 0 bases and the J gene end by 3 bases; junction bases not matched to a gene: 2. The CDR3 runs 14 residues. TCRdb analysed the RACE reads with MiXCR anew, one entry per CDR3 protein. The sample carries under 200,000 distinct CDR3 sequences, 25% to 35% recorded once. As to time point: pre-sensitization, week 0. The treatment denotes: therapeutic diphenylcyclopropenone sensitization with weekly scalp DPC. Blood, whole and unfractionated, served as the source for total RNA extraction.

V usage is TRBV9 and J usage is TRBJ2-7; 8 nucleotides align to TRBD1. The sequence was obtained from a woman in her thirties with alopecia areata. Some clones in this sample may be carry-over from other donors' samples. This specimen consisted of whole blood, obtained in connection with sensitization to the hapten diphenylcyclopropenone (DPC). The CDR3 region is CASSVAGQGYEQYF. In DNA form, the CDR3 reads TGTGCCAGCAGCGTAGCCGGACAGGGCTACGAGCAGTACTTC.